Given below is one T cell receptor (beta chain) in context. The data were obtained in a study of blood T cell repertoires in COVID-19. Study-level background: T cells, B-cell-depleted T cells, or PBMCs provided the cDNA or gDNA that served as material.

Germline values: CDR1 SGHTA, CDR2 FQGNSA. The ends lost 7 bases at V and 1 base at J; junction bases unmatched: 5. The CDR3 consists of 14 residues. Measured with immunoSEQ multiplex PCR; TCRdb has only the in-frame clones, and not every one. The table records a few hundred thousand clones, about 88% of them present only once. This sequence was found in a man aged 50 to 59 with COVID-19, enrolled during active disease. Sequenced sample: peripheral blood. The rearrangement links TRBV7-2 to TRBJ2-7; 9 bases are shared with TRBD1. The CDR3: CASNRDRVSYEQYF. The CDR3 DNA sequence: TGTGCCAGCAACCGGGACAGGGTGTCCTACGAGCAGTACTTC. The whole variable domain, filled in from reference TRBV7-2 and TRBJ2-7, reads GAGVSQSPSNKVTEKGKDVELRCDPISGHTALYWYRQSLGQGLEFLIYFQGNSAPDKSGLPSDRFSAERTGGSVSTLTIQRTQQEDSAVYLCASNRDRVSYEQYFGPGTRLTVT.